Below, one T cell receptor beta chain is given with its context. Its specificity is not known. Using immunoSEQ multiplex PCR, the repertoire was profiled, and TCRdb retains in-frame clones only, with some absent. The table records 25,000 to 35,000 clones, 93% of them present only once. CDR3 length: 15 residues. The germline CDR1 and CDR2 sequences are MNHEY and SVGAGI. After removal of 6 bases from V and 4 bases from J, the junction contained 9 bases not matched to a gene. This sample is drawn from a study of T cell responses to AZD1222 COVID-19 vaccine. Overall study results and limits: Without day 14 samples, only post-peak T cell repertoires were studied. Regions 160-218 and 743-854 held dominance among vaccine-associated CD4 TCRs, which spanned spike. Only a handful of people who got AZD1222 tested seropositive at baseline.

Sequences were derived from peripheral blood, sampled on day 0 of AZD1222 vaccination. The receptor was isolated from an adult in good health. This chain uses TRBV6-5 with TRBJ2-7; 10 bases map to TRBD1. The CDR3 nucleotides read TGTGCCAGCAGCTACGGGACAGGGGTATGGTACGAGCAGTACTTC. This gives the protein CASSYGTGVWYEQYF.